This TCR beta chain was retrieved from a study of T cells expressing NK-cell markers. Study-wide background: Eight donors were sequenced, of whom seven were HCMV-seropositive, while the remaining one was HCMV-seronegative.

This CDR3 contains 13 residues. CDR1 is SGHTA, CDR2 FQGNSA, per germline. As to this clonotype: Its antigen is not known.

TCRdb re-called the 5' RACE reads; one entry per CDR3 protein, DNA not given. The sample includes some 410,000 distinct CDR3 sequences. Study-level points and caveats: The dominant NKG2C+ clonotypes represented about 1.0-7.0% of CD8+ T cells in about six donors. One observes that, in several donors, these clonotypes were also the leading ones within the CD3+CD56-NKG2C+ fraction.

This receptor was obtained from a woman aged 18-70 years in good health. Sequencing input: blood T cells: a sorted CD56 or NKG2C T cell subset, CD4+ or CD8+ T cells, or bulk PBMC T cells (not recorded which). The J gene is TRBJ2-7, the V gene TRBV7-2; the TCRdb D gene call, TRBD1, has no DNA to confirm it. Here the CDR3 reads CASSLGQVYEQYF.